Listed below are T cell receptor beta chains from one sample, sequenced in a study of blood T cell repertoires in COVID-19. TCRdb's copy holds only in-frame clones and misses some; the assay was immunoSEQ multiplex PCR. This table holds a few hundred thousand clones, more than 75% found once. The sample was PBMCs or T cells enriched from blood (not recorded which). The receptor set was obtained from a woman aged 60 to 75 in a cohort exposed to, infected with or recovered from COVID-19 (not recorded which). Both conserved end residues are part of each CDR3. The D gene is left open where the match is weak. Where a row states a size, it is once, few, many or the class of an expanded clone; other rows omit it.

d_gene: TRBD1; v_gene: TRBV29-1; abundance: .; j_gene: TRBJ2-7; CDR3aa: CSGAIGTGYEQYF; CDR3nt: TGCAGCGGTGCCATCGGGACAGGCTACGAGCAGTACTTC
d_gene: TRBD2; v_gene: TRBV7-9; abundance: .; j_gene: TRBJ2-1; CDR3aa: CASSIGAGRSKNEQFF; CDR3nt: TGTGCCAGCAGCATCGGAGCGGGAAGGTCAAAGAATGAGCAGTTCTTC
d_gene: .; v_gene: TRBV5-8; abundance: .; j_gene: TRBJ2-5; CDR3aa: CASSFSGDRVGKTQYF; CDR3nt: TGTGCCAGCAGCTTTAGCGGCGACAGGGTAGGAAAGACCCAGTACTTC
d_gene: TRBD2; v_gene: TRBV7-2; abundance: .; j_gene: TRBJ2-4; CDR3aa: CASSVGAGTSGRRDIQYF; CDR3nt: TGTGCCAGCAGCGTAGGGGCCGGGACTAGCGGGAGACGGGACATTCAGTACTTC
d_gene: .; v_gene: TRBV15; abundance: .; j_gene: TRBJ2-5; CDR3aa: CATSRAVLETQYF; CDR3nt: TGTGCCACCAGCAGAGCGGTGCTGGAGACCCAGTACTTC
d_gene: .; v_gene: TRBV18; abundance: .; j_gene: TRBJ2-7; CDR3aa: CASQVGQGTGEQYF; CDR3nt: TGTGCCAGCCAGGTGGGGCAGGGAACGGGCGAGCAGTACTTC
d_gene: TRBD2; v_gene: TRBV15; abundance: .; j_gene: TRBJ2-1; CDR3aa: CATSRVEAGLSYNEQFF; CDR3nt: TGTGCCACCAGCAGAGTGGAAGCGGGGCTCTCCTACAATGAGCAGTTCTTC
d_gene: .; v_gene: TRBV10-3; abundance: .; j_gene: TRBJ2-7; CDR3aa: CAISESLEQYF; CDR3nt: TGTGCCATCAGTGAGTCACTCGAGCAGTACTTC
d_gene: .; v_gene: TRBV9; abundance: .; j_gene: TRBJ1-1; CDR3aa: CASSVGGGGTEAFF; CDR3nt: TGTGCCAGCAGCGTAGGGGGAGGGGGAACTGAAGCTTTCTTT
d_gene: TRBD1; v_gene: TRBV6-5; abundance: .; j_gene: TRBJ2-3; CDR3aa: CATRAGQGTDTQYF; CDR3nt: TGTGCCACTCGCGCGGGACAGGGCACAGATACGCAGTATTTT
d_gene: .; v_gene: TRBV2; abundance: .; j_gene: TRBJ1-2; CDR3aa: CASSEKGGGYTF; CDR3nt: TGTGCCAGCAGTGAGAAGGGCGGGGGCTACACCTTC
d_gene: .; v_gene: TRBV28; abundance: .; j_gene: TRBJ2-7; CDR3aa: CASSLPERRNYEQYF; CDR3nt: TGTGCCAGCAGTTTACCTGAAAGGAGAAACTACGAGCAGTACTTC
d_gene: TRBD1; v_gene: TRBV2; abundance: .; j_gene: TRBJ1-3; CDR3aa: CASRWTGGVGNTIYF; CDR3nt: TGTGCCAGCAGGTGGACAGGGGGCGTCGGAAACACCATATATTTT
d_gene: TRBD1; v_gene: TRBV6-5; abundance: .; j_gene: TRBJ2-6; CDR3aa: CASSYAGGSGANVLTF; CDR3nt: TGTGCCAGCAGTTATGCAGGGGGCTCTGGGGCCAACGTCCTGACTTTC
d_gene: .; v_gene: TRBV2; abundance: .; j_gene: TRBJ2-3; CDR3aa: CASSEAEGPSTDTQYF; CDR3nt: TGTGCCAGCAGTGAAGCGGAGGGCCCTAGCACAGATACGCAGTATTTT
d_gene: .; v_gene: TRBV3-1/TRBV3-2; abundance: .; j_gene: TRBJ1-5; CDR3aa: CASSQGRGNQPQHF; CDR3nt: TGTGCCAGCAGCCAGGGCAGGGGCAATCAGCCCCAGCATTTT
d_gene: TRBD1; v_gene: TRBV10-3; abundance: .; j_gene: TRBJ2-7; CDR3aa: CAISESPPGQPLEQYF; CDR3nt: TGTGCCATCAGTGAGTCTCCTCCGGGACAGCCCTTAGAGCAGTACTTC
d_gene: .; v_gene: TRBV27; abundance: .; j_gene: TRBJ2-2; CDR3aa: CASSFSSGSKNTGELFF; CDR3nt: TGTGCCAGCAGTTTTTCCTCCGGGTCGAAAAACACCGGGGAGCTGTTTTTT
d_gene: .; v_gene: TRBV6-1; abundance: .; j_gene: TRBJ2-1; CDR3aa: CASSEYGGNEQFF; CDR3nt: TGTGCCAGCAGTGAATACGGGGGAAATGAGCAGTTCTTC
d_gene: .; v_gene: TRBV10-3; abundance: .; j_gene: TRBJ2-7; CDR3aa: CAISEVPDYEQYF; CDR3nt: TGTGCCATCAGTGAGGTACCAGACTACGAGCAGTACTTC
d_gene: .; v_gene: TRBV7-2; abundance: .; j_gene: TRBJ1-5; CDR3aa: CASSKEGRSNQPQHF; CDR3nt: TGTGCCAGCAGCAAGGAGGGACGAAGCAATCAGCCCCAGCATTTT
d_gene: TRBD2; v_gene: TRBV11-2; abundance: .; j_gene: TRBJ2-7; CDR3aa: CASSLVGTSPSLSYEQYF; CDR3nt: TGTGCCAGCAGCTTAGTAGGGACTAGCCCTTCCCTATCCTACGAGCAGTACTTC
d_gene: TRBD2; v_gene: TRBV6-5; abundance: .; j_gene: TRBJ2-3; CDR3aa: CASSLAGEGTDTQYF; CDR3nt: TGTGCCAGCAGTTTAGCGGGAGAGGGCACAGATACGCAGTATTTT
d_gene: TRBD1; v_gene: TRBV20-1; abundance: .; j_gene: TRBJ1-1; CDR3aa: CSASTRTGMYTEAFF; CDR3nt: TGCAGTGCTAGTACAAGGACAGGGATGTACACTGAAGCTTTCTTT
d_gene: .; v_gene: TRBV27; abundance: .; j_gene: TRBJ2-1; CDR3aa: CASSLNPENRQFF; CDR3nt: TGTGCCAGCAGTTTAAACCCTGAGAACCGGCAGTTCTTC
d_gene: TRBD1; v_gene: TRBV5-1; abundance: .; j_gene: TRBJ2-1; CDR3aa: CASSLKKGQAHNEQFF; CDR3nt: TGCGCCAGCAGCTTGAAAAAGGGACAGGCCCACAATGAGCAGTTCTTC
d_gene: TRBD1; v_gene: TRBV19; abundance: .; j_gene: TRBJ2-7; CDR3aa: CASSRTGSYEQYF; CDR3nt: TGTGCCAGTAGTCGGACAGGCTCCTACGAGCAGTACTTC
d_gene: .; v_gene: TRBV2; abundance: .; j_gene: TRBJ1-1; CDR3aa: CASRAGANTEAFF; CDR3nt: TGTGCCAGCAGGGCAGGGGCGAACACTGAAGCTTTCTTT
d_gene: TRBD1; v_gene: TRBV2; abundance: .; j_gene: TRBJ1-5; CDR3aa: CASSKDRPTQPQHF; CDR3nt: TGTGCCAGCAGTAAGGACAGGCCAACACAGCCCCAGCATTTT
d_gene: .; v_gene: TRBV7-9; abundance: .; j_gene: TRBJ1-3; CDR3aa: CASHTGPTSGNTIYF; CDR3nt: TGTGCCAGCCATACAGGCCCGACCTCTGGAAACACCATATATTTT
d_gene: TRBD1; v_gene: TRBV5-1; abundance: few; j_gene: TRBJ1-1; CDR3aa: CASSPRDSYMNTEAFF; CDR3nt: TGCGCCAGCAGCCCCCGGGACAGCTATATGAACACTGAAGCTTTCTTT
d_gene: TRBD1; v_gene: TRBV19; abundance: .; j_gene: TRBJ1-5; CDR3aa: CASTPTGQGNTQHF; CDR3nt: TGTGCCAGCACTCCTACGGGACAGGGGAATACCCAGCATTTT
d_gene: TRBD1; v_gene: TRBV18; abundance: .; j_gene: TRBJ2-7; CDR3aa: CASSPDRGAYEQYF; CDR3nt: TGTGCCAGCTCACCAGACAGGGGAGCCTACGAGCAGTACTTC